This TCR beta chain was found in a study of blood T cells in healthy people across ages. For the second PCR, which ran for about 6 to 11 cycles, a sample-barcoded 5' primer and a J-beta primer mix were used. Each sample provided no less than 2.5 million CDR3-containing paired-end reads. Each CDR3 protein is one row after TCRdb ran MiXCR on the 5' RACE reads. The table includes some 1.5 million distinct CDR3 sequences, 25% to 30% detected once. This CDR3 has 14 amino acids. The germline V gene has CDR1 SGDLS and CDR2 YYNGEE. V lost 3 bases and J 2 bases, leaving 9 bases between the germline ends. Every sample yielded at least 7 million isolated PBMCs.

The chain joins TRBV9 to TRBJ1-3; D perhaps matches TRBD1 (5 bases). Source material: blood. The receptor was isolated from a woman in her 30s in good health. In DNA, the CDR3 is TGTGCCAGCAGCGCAGGGAGCGCTGGAAACACCATATATTTT. Amino acid sequence: CASSAGSAGNTIYF.